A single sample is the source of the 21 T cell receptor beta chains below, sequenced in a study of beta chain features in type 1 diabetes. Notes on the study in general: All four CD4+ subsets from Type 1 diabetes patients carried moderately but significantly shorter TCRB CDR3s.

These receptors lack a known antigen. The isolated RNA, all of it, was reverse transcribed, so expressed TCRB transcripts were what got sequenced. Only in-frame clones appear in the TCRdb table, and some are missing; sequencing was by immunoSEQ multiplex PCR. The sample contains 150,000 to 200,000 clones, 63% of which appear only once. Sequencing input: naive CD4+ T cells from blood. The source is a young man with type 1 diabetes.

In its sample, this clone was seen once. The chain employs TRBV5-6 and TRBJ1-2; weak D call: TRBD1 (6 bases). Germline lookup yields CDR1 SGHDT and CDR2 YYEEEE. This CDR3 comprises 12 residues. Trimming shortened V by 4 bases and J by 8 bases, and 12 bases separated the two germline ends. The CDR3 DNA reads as TGTGCCAGCAGCCCAGGTGGGGGCGGCTACACCTTC. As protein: CASSPGGGGYTF.

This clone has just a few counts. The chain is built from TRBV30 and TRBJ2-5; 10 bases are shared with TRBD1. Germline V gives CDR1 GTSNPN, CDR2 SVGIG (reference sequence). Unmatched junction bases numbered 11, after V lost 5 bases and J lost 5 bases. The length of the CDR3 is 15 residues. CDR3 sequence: CAWSSGTGVVETQYF. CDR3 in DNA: TGTGCCTGGTCCTCCGGGACAGGGGTTGTTGAGACCCAGTACTTC.

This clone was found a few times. The CDR3 coding sequence is TGTGCCTGGAGTGGGTGGCTCGGTGGCTACACCTTC. Protein sequence: CAWSGWLGGYTF. This chain uses TRBV30 with TRBJ1-2; D call uncertain. V was pared by 1 base and J by 7 bases, with 10 bases between. The germline gives CDR1 GTSNPN, CDR2 SVGIG (reference sequence). The CDR3 is 12 residues long.

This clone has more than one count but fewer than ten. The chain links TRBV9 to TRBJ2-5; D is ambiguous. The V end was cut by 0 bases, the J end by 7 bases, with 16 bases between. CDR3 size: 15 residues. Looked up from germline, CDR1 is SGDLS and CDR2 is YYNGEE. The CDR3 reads CASSVENTRWSTQYF. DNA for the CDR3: TGTGCCAGCAGCGTAGAGAACACCCGGTGGTCGACCCAGTACTTC.

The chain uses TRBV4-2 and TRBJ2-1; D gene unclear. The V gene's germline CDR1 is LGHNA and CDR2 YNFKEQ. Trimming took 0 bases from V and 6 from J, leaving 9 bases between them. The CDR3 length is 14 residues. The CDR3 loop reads CASSQDGRINEQFF. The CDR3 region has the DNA TGTGCCAGCAGCCAAGATGGCCGAATCAATGAGCAGTTCTTC.

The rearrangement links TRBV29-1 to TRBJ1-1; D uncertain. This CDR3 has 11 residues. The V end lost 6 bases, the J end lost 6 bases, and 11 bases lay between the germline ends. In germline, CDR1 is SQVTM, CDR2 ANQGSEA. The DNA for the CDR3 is TGCAGCGTCGGATCGGCTCCTGAAGCTTTCTTT. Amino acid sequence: CSVGSAPEAFF.

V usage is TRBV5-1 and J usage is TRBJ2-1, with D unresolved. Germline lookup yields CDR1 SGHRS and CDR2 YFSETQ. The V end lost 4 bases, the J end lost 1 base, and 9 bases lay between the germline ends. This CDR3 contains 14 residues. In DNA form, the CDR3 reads TGCGCCAGCAGCCCCCTGGCTTCCTACAATGAGCAGTTCTTC. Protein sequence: CASSPLASYNEQFF.

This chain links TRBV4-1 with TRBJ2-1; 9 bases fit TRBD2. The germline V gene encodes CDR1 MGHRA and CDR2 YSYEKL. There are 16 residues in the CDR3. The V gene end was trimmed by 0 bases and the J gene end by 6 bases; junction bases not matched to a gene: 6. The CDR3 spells CASSQEGSGRGNEQFF. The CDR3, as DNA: TGCGCCAGCAGCCAAGAGGGTAGCGGGAGAGGCAATGAGCAGTTCTTC.

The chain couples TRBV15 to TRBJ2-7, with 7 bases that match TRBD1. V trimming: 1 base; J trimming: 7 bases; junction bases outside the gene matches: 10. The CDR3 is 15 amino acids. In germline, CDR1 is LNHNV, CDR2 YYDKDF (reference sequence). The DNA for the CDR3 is TGTGCCACCAGCAGAGTGGCAGGGGGTCTGGGGGAGCAGTACTTC. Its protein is CATSRVAGGLGEQYF.

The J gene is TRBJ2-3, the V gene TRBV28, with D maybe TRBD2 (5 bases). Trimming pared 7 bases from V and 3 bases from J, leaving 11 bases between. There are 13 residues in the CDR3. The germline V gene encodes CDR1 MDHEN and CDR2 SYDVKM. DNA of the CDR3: TGTGCCAGCACTACTCGAGGGACAGATACGCAGTATTTT. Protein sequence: CASTTRGTDTQYF.

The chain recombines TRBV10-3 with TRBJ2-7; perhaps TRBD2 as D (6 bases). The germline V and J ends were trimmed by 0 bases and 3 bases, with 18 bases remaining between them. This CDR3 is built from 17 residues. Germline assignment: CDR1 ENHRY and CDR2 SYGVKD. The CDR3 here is CAISESVVASVIYEQYF. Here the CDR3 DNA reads TGTGCCATCAGTGAGTCGGTCGTCGCTAGCGTTATCTACGAGCAGTACTTC.

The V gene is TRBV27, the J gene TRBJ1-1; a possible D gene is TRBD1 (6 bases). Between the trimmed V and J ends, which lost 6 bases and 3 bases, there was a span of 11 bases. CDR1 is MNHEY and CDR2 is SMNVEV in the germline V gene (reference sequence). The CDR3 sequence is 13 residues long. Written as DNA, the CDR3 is TGTGCCAGCAGCGTACAGGGTGACACTGAAGCTTTCTTT. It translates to CASSVQGDTEAFF.

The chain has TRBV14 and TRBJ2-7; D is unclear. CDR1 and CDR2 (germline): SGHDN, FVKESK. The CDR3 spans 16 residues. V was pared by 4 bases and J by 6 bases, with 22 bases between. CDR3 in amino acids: CASSRKPGTPTREQYF. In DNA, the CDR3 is TGTGCCAGCAGCCGAAAACCGGGCACCCCGACCCGCGAGCAGTACTTC.

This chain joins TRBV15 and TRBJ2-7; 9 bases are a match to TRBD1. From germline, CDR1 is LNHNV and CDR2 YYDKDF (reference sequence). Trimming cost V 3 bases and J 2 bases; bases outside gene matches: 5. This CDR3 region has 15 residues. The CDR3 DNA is TGTGCCACCAGCAGCATGGGACAGGGCACCTACGAGCAGTACTTC. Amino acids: CATSSMGQGTYEQYF.

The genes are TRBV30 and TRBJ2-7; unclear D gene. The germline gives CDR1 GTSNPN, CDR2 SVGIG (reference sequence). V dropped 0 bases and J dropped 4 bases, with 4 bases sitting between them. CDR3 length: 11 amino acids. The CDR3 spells CAWSVVYEQYF. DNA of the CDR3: TGTGCCTGGAGTGTCGTGTACGAGCAGTACTTC.

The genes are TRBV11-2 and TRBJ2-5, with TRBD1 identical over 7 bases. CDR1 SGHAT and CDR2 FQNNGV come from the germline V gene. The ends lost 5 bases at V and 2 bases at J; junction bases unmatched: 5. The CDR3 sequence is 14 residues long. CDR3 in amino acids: CASSTGTAQETQYF. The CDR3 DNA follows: TGTGCCAGCAGCACCGGGACAGCACAAGAGACCCAGTACTTC.

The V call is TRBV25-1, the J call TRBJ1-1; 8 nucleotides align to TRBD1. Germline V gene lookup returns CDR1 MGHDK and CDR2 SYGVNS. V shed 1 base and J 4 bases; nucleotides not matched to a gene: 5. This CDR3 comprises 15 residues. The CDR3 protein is CASSEWQGAGTEAFF. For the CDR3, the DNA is TGTGCCAGCAGTGAATGGCAGGGGGCTGGCACTGAAGCTTTCTTT.

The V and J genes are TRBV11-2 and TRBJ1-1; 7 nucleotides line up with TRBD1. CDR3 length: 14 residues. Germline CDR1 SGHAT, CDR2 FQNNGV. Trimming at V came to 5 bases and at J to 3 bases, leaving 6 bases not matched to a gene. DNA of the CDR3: TGTGCCAGCAGCGCCGGGACAGTCTACACTGAAGCTTTCTTT. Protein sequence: CASSAGTVYTEAFF.

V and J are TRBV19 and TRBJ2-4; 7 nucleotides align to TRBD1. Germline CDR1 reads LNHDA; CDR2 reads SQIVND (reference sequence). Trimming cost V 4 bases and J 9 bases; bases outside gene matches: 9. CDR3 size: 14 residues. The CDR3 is CASSTDRDGSIQYF. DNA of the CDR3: TGTGCCAGTAGTACCGACAGGGATGGAAGCATTCAGTACTTC. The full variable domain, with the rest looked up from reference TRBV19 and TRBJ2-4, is DGGITQSPKYLFRKEGQNVTLSCEQNLNHDAMYWYRQDPGQGLRLIYYSQIVNDFQKGDIAEGYSVSREKKESFPLTVTSAQKNPTAFYLCASSTDRDGSIQYFGAGTRLSVL.

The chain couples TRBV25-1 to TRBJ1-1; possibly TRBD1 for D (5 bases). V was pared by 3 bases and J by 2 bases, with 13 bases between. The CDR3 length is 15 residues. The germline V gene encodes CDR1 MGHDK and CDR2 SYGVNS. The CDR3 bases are TGTGCCAGCAGTGACCCCTCGGGGGGTAACACTGAAGCTTTCTTT. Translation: CASSDPSGGNTEAFF.

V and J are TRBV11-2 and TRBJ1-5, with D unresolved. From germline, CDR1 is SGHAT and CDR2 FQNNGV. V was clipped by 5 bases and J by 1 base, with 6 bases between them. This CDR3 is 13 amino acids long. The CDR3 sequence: CASSAQSNQPQHF. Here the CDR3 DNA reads TGTGCCAGCAGCGCACAGAGCAATCAGCCCCAGCATTTT.